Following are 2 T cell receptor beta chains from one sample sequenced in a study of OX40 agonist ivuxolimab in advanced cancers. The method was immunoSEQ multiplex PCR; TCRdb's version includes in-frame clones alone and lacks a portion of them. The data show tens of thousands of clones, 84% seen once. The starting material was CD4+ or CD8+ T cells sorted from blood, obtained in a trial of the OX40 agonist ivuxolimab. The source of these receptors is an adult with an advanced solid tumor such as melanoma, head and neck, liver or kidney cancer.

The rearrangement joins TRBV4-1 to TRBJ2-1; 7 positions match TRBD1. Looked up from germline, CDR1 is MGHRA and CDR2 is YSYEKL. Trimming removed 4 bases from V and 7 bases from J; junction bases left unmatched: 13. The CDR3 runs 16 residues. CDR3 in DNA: TGCGCCAGCAGCCTGGGTCCTGGGACAGCTGGGAATGAGCAGTTCTTC. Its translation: CASSLGPGTAGNEQFF.

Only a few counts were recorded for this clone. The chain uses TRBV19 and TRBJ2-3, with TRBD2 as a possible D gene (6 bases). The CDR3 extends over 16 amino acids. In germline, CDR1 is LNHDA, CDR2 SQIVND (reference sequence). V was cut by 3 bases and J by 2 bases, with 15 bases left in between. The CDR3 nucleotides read TGTGCCAGTAGTATTGGGGGGTCTTCTGCCACAGATACGCAGTATTTT. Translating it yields CASSIGGSSATDTQYF.